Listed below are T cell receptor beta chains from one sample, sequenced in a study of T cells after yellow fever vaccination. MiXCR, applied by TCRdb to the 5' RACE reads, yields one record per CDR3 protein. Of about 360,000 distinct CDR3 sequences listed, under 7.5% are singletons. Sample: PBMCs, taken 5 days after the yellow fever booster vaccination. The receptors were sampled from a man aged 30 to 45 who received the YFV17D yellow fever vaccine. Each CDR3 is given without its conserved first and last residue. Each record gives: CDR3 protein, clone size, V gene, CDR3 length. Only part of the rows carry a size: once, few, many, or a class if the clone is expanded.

CDR3aa: SVEIRAGGPRDEQY
abundance: NA
v_gene: TRBV29-1
len: 14

CDR3aa: SVSTQY
abundance: NA
v_gene: TRBV29-1
len: 6

CDR3aa: AWSLTGANVLT
abundance: NA
v_gene: TRBV30
len: 11

CDR3aa: ASSLVGGATNEKLF
abundance: few
v_gene: TRBV5-1
len: 14

CDR3aa: ASSRDRLNGQPQH
abundance: few
v_gene: TRBV18
len: 13

CDR3aa: ASSLSSSWTGMSNQPQH
abundance: few
v_gene: TRBV27
len: 17

CDR3aa: SANRGASTGELF
abundance: many
v_gene: TRBV20-1
len: 12

CDR3aa: ASSQRRYYGYT
abundance: NA
v_gene: TRBV7-2
len: 11

CDR3aa: ASSLEQGSHEQY
abundance: few
v_gene: TRBV5-1
len: 12

CDR3aa: ASSHRDRGREQY
abundance: many
v_gene: TRBV6-1
len: 12

CDR3aa: ASSLKGGGFTDTQY
abundance: NA
v_gene: TRBV5-1
len: 14

CDR3aa: ASSLSNQLSEQY
abundance: few
v_gene: TRBV27
len: 12

CDR3aa: ATSIRPGQGYEQY
abundance: many
v_gene: TRBV15
len: 13

CDR3aa: ASSLAPGELF
abundance: many
v_gene: TRBV28
len: 10

CDR3aa: SARGALGQY
abundance: many
v_gene: TRBV20-1
len: 9

CDR3aa: ASSPGQGNYGYT
abundance: many
v_gene: TRBV2
len: 12

CDR3aa: ASSILAGGPFNEQF
abundance: many
v_gene: TRBV5-5
len: 14

CDR3aa: ASSLAGAVSPQY
abundance: few
v_gene: TRBV28
len: 12